The 5 T cell receptor beta chains reported below all come from one sample, sequenced in a study of T cell repertoires in ileal Crohn's disease. Here immunoSEQ multiplex PCR was the method, and the copy in TCRdb shows in-frame clones only, minus some. Here the sample spans over 5,500 clones, roughly 83% being singletons. The sequenced sample was ileal tissue. The source is an adult with Crohn's disease.

The V call is TRBV28, the J call TRBJ2-7; D uncertain. V shed 2 bases and J shed 1 base, with 3 bases lying between them. The CDR3 sequence is 12 residues long. Per germline, CDR1 MDHEN and CDR2 SYDVKM. In DNA, the CDR3 is TGTGCCAGCAGTTTACTTTCCTACGAGCAGTACTTC. It specifies CASSLLSYEQYF.

CDR3 nucleotide sequence: TGCGCCAGTGCTAAGGAGGGGGCCAGGGAAAACGAAGCTTTCTTT. Translated, it gives CASAKEGARENEAFF. The rearrangement uses TRBV5-1 and TRBJ1-1; TRBD1 matches 7 bases. This CDR3 has 15 residues. V was pared by 8 bases and J by 8 bases, with 18 bases of the junction left unmatched. Germline assignment: CDR1 SGHRS and CDR2 YFSETQ. Complete variable domain (other parts from reference TRBV5-1 and TRBJ1-1): KAGVTQTPRYLIKTRGQQVTLSCSPISGHRSVSWYQQTPGQGLQFLFEYFSETQRNKGNFPGRFSGRQFSNSRSEMNVSTLELGDSALYLCASAKEGARENEAFFGQGTRLTVV.

The chain combines TRBV6-1 with TRBJ1-1, with TRBD1 matching 9 bases. Germline V CDR1 and CDR2: MNHNS, SASEGT. The V segment lost 7 bases and the J segment 5 bases; nucleotides outside the gene matches: 8. This CDR3 contains 14 residues. DNA of the CDR3: TGTGCCAGCATCACGAACAGGGGGCGAACTGAAGCTTTCTTT. This translates into CASITNRGRTEAFF.

The chain carries TRBV10-3 and TRBJ1-2; D is ambiguous. Germline CDR1 reads ENHRY; CDR2 reads SYGVKD. The CDR3 sequence is 13 residues long. Trimming stripped 6 bases from V and 2 bases from J, with 10 bases between. The CDR3 coding sequence is TGTGCCATCAGCCGGGATGGGAACTATGGCTACACCTTC. This sequence encodes CAISRDGNYGYTF.

This chain joins TRBV2 and TRBJ2-7, with D perhaps TRBD2 (6 bases). The V end lost 1 base, the J end lost 1 base, and 11 bases lay between the germline ends. CDR1 is SNHLY and CDR2 is FYNNEI in the germline V gene. This CDR3 has 15 amino acids. For the CDR3, the DNA is TGTGCCAGCAGTGAAGAGCAGGGACTTTCCTACGAGCAGTACTTC. Residues: CASSEEQGLSYEQYF.